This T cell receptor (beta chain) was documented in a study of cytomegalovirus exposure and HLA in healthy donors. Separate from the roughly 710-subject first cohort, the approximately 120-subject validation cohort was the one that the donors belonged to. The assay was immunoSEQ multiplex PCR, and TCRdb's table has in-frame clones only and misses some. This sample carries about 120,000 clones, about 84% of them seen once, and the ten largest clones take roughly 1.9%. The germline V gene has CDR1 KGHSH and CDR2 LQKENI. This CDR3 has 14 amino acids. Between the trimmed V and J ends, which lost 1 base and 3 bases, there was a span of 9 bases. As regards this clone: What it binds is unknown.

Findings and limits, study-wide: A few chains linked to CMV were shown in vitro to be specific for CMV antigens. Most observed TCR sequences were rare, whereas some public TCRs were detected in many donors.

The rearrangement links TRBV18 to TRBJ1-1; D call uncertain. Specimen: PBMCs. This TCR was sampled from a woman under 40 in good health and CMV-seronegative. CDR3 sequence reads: CASSPQAEDTEAFF. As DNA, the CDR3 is TGTGCCAGCTCACCACAAGCCGAGGACACTGAAGCTTTCTTT.